This T cell receptor (beta chain) was sequenced for a study of T cells in Graves' hyperthyroidism and ophthalmopathy. The wider study: Before any treatment, at initial diagnosis, peripheral blood was collected.

Researchers amplified the TCR beta CDR3 regions from RNA transcripts. RT-PCR in the first round (using the HTBI primer set) targeted the TCR CDR3. TCRdb fed the multiplex PCR reads into MiXCR, producing one record per CDR3 protein. The table includes 370,000 or so distinct CDR3 sequences, around a sixth detected once. Germline V gene data show CDR1 as DFQATT and CDR2 as SNEGSKA (reference sequence). Trimming cost V 6 bases and J 4 bases; bases outside gene matches: 6. This CDR3 contains 13 residues. This clonotype has more than one count but fewer than ten. Its antigen remains unknown. Whole-study findings and limits: Blood also contained most expanded thyroid clonotypes above 0.001. For ophthalmopathy, model prediction preceded onset by a median about 6 months.

Fresh peripheral blood, more than 9 ml, yielded the PBMCs. This TCR was sampled from a woman under 30 with Graves' hyperthyroidism that later progressed to Graves' ophthalmopathy. The sample comprised blood. The J gene is TRBJ1-5, the V gene TRBV20-1; 7 bases are a match to TRBD1. CDR3 nucleotide sequence: TGCAGTGCCTGGGCAGGGGGGAATCAGCCCCAGCATTTT. Translated: CSAWAGGNQPQHF.